This T cell receptor (beta chain) was found in a study of PD-L1 blockade in urothelial cancer. Clones were sequenced by immunoSEQ multiplex PCR, and TCRdb holds only the in-frame ones, with some missing. The sample includes about 87,000 clones, about four fifths of them seen just once. V dropped 5 bases and J dropped 4 bases, with 14 bases sitting between them. Germline CDR1 reads ENHRY; CDR2 reads SYGVKD. The CDR3 has 15 amino acids. Time point indicated: pretreatment peripheral blood. The sample was PBMCs, taken around atezolizumab (anti-PD-L1) treatment. The origin of this receptor is a man aged 55 to 70 with urothelial cancer. The rearrangement joins TRBV10-3 to TRBJ2-2; D ambiguous. The CDR3 DNA reads TGTGCCATCAGTCAACGACCTCGCGGCACCGGGGAGCTGTTTTTT. This translates into CAISQRPRGTGELFF.